These 13 T cell receptor beta chains were all obtained from the same sample, sequenced in a study of cytomegalovirus exposure and HLA in healthy donors. PCR involved 60 Vbeta and 13 Jbeta primers. Measured with immunoSEQ multiplex PCR; TCRdb has only the in-frame clones, and not every one. The repertoire table contains more than 75,000 clones. The sample taken for sequencing was PBMCs. The receptors derive from a man aged 50 to 59 in good health and CMV-seropositive.

The chain combines TRBV5-3 with TRBJ2-4; D is perhaps TRBD1 (6 bases). TRBV5-3 is an open reading frame whose function is uncertain. The CDR3 length is 16 residues. V lost 3 bases, J lost 3 bases, and 16 bases lay in between. In DNA form, the CDR3 reads TGTGCCAGAAGCTGGCCGATACAGGGTCTCAAAAACATTCAGTACTTC. This translates into CARSWPIQGLKNIQYF.

The chain carries TRBV5-1 and TRBJ1-2; 8 bases agree with TRBD1. This CDR3 is built from 15 residues. Germline values: CDR1 SGHRS, CDR2 YFSETQ. With V trimmed by 4 bases and J by 6 bases, 11 bases remained unmatched. CDR3 in amino acids: CASSRTQGGFHGYTF. The DNA for the CDR3 is TGCGCCAGCAGCCGGACACAGGGGGGCTTCCATGGCTACACCTTC.

V is TRBV4-1 and J is TRBJ2-7; the D gene is possibly TRBD1 (5 bases). V lost 0 bases to trimming and J lost 4 bases, with 7 bases between them. This CDR3 has 13 amino acids. Germline V CDR1 and CDR2: MGHRA, YSYEKL. CDR3 residues: CASSQDGAYEQYF. CDR3 bases: TGCGCCAGCAGCCAAGATGGGGCGTACGAGCAGTACTTC.

The CDR3 spells CASSKGLLQETQYF. The CDR3 coding sequence is TGTGCCAGCAGCAAGGGACTACTCCAAGAGACCCAGTACTTC. J is TRBJ2-5 and V is TRBV7-8; 7 positions agree with TRBD2. Germline CDR1 is SGHVS and CDR2 is FQNEAQ. V dropped 5 bases and J dropped 1; count of bases not matched to a gene: 4. CDR3 length: 14 amino acids.

V and J are TRBV19 and TRBJ1-2; unclear D gene. Trimming stripped 2 bases from V and 5 bases from J, with 15 bases between. The CDR3 runs to 15 residues. Germline CDR1 reads LNHDA; CDR2 reads SQIVND (reference sequence). The CDR3 loop reads CASSIPGVQLYGYTF. The CDR3 DNA reads as TGTGCCAGTAGTATACCCGGGGTTCAACTATATGGCTACACCTTC.

The chain is built from TRBV6-1 and TRBJ1-5, with TRBD1 matching over 7 bases. J was trimmed by 5 bases and V by 4 bases; bases with no gene match: 5. Germline V CDR1 and CDR2: MNHNS, SASEGT. CDR3 length: 14 amino acids. The CDR3 nucleotides are TGTGCCAGCAGTGTCGACACAGGGGATCAGCCCCAGCATTTT. Translating it yields CASSVDTGDQPQHF.

The rearrangement joins TRBV18 to TRBJ2-6, with D unclear. Germline-derived CDR1 and CDR2 are KGHSH and LQKENI. V dropped 5 bases and J dropped 2 bases, with 13 bases sitting between them. This CDR3 has 16 amino acids. In nucleotides, the CDR3 is TGTGCCAGCTCATCGCTTACACAAACTGGGGCCAACGTCCTGACTTTC. Translating gives CASSSLTQTGANVLTF.

Comments on this clone: One end of the junction does not line up with germline, which may come from a read error. The chain links TRBV30 to TRBJ1-2; TRBD1 matches at 7 bases. Germline CDR1 GTSNPN, CDR2 SVGIG (reference sequence). The CDR3 runs to 12 residues. The CDR3 sequence: CAWSVGQVHVAF. The CDR3 DNA sequence: TGTGCCTGGAGTGTAGGACAGGTCCACGTCGCCTTC.

J is TRBJ2-1 and V is TRBV9; 12 nucleotides line up with TRBD1. V was pared by 4 bases and J by 4 bases, with 6 bases of the junction left unmatched. Germline V gene data show CDR1 as SGDLS and CDR2 as YYNGEE. The CDR3 extends over 16 amino acids. CDR3 sequence: CASSPLGQGAYNEQFF. CDR3 DNA sequence: TGTGCCAGCAGCCCCCTGGGACAGGGGGCTTACAATGAGCAGTTCTTC.

This chain links TRBV28 with TRBJ2-3; 7 nucleotides agree with TRBD2. V trimming: 5 bases; J trimming: 1 base; junction bases outside the gene matches: 3. CDR3 length equals 14 residues. Looked up from germline, CDR1 is MDHEN and CDR2 is SYDVKM. DNA for the CDR3: TGTGCCAGCAGTATGGGAGGGCGCACAGATACGCAGTATTTT. Amino acid sequence: CASSMGGRTDTQYF.

This chain uses TRBV10-2 with TRBJ1-5; D is perhaps TRBD1 (5 bases). With 8 bases removed from V and 3 bases from J, the gap between germline ends came to 17 bases. Per germline, CDR1 WSHSY and CDR2 SAAADI. CDR3 length: 15 amino acids. The CDR3 protein is CASGGGDGNNQPQHF. As DNA, the CDR3 is TGCGCCAGCGGGGGAGGGGACGGAAACAATCAGCCCCAGCATTTT.

The chain couples TRBV29-1 to TRBJ1-2, with D maybe TRBD1 (6 bases). The CDR3 extends over 13 amino acids. CDR1 is SQVTM, CDR2 ANQGSEA, per germline. The germline V and J ends were trimmed by 4 bases and 8 bases, with 17 bases remaining between them. Here the CDR3 DNA reads TGCAGCGTTGTGGGGGCAGACCTTGGCGGCTACACCTTC. It codes for CSVVGADLGGYTF.

The chain links TRBV19 to TRBJ1-4, with 7 bases identical to TRBD1. Per the germline V gene, CDR1 is LNHDA and CDR2 is SQIVND (reference sequence). Losses at the gene ends were 7 bases for V and 7 bases for J; bases not matched to a gene: 18. The length of the CDR3 is 17 residues. CDR3 sequence (DNA): TGTGCCAGTAACACCGGGACAGTCGGGAGGGGTAGTGAAAAACTGTTTTTT. Translation gives CASNTGTVGRGSEKLFF.